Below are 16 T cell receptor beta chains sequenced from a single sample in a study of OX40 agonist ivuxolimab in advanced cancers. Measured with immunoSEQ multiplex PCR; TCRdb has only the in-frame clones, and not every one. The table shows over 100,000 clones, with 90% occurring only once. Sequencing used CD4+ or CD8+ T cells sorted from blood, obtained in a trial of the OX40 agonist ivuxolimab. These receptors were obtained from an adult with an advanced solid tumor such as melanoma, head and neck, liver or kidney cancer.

The CDR3 region has the DNA TGTGCCAGCAGCTGGACCCAGGGGATGGCTGGAAACACCATATATTTT. This translates into CASSWTQGMAGNTIYF. The V call is TRBV5-6, the J call TRBJ1-3, with D perhaps TRBD1 (6 bases). This CDR3 has 16 amino acids. V was cut by 3 bases and J by 2 bases, with 15 bases left in between. The germline V gene has CDR1 SGHDT and CDR2 YYEEEE.

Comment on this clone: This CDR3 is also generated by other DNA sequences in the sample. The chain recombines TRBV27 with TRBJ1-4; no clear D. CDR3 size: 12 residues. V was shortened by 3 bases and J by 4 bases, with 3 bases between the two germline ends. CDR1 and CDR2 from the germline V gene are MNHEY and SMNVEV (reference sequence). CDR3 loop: CASSFLNEKLFF. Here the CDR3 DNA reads TGTGCCAGCAGTTTCCTTAATGAAAAACTGTTTTTT.

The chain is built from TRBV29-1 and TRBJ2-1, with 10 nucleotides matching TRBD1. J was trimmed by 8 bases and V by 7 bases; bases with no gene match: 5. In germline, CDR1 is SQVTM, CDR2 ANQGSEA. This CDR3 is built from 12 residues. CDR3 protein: CSAGGQGYEQFF. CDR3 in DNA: TGCAGCGCCGGGGGACAGGGGTATGAGCAGTTCTTC.

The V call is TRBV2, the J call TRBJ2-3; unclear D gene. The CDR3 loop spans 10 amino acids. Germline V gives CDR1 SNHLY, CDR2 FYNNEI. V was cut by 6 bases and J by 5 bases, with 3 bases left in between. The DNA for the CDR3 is TGTGCCAGCAGAAAAGATACGCAGTATTTT. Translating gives CASRKDTQYF. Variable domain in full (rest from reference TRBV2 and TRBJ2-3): EPEVTQTPSHQVTQMGQEVILRCVPISNHLYFYWYRQILGQKVEFLVSFYNNEISEKSEIFDDQFSVERPDGSNFTLKIRSTKLEDSAMYFCASRKDTQYFGPGTRLTVL.

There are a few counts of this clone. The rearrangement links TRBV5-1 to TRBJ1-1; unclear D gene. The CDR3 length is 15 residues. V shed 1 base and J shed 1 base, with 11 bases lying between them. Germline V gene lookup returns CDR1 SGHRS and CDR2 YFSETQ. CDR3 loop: CASSLFQQTNTEAFF. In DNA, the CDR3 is TGCGCCAGCAGCTTGTTTCAGCAGACGAACACTGAAGCTTTCTTT. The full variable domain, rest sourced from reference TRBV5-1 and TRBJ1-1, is KAGVTQTPRYLIKTRGQQVTLSCSPISGHRSVSWYQQTPGQGLQFLFEYFSETQRNKGNFPGRFSGRQFSNSRSEMNVSTLELGDSALYLCASSLFQQTNTEAFFGQGTRLTVV.

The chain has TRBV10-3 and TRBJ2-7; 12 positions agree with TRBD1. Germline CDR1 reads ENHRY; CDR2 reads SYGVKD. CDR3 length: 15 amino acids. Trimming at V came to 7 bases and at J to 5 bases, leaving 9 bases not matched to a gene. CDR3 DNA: TGTGCCATCACCCTAGGGACAGGGGGCATAGACGAGCAGTACTTC. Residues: CAITLGTGGIDEQYF.

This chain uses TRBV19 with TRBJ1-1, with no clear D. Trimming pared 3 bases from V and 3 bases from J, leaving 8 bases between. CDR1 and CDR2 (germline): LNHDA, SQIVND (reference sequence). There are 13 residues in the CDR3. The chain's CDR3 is CASSITTDTEAFF. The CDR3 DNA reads TGTGCCAGTAGTATTACGACCGACACTGAAGCTTTCTTT.

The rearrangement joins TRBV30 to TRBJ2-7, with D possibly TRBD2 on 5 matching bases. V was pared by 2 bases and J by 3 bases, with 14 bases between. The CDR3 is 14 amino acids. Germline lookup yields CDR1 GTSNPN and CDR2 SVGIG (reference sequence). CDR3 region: CAWSPLREIYEQYF. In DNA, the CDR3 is TGTGCCTGGAGTCCCCTGAGGGAGATCTACGAGCAGTACTTC. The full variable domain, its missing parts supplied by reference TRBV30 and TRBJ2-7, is SQTIHQWPATLVQPVGSPLSLECTVEGTSNPNLYWYRQAAGRGLQLLFYSVGIGQISSEVPQNLSASRPQDRQFILSSKKLLLSDSGFYLCAWSPLREIYEQYFGPGTRLTVT.

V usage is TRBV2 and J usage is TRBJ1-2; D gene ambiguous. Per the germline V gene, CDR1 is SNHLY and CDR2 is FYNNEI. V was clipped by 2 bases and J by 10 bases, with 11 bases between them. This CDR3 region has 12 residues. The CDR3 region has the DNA TGTGCCAGCAGTGAACGGCCGGTGGACTACACCTTC. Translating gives CASSERPVDYTF.

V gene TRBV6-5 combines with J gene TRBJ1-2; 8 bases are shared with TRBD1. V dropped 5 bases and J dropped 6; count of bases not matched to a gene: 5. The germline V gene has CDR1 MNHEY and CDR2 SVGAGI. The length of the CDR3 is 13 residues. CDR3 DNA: TGTGCCAGCAGTATGACAGGGGATGATGGCTACACCTTC. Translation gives CASSMTGDDGYTF.

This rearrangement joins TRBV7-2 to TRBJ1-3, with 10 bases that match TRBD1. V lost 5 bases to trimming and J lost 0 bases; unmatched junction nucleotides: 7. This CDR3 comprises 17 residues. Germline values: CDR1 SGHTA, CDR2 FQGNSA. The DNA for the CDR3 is TGTGCCAGCAGCGGAAGACAGGGGGCCATCTCTGGAAACACCATATATTTT. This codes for CASSGRQGAISGNTIYF.

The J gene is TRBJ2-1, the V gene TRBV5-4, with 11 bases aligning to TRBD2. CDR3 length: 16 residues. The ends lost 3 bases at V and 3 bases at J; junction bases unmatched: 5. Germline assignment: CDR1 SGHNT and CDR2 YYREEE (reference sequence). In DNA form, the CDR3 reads TGTGCCAGCAGCTCCATTAGCGGGAGGGGCTACAATGAGCAGTTCTTC. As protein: CASSSISGRGYNEQFF.

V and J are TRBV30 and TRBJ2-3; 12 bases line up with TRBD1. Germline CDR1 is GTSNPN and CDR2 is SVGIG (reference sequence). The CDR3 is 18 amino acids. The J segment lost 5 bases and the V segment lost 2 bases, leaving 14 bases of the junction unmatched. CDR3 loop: CAWSNKVGTGGFIDTQYF. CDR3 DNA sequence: TGTGCCTGGAGTAATAAGGTGGGGACAGGGGGCTTTATAGATACGCAGTATTTT.

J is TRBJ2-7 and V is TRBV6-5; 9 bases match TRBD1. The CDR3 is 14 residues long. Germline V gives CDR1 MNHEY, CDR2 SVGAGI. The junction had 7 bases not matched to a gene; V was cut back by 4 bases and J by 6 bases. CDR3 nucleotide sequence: TGTGCCAGCAGTTCCCACAGGGGGCGCTTCGAGCAGTACTTC. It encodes CASSSHRGRFEQYF.

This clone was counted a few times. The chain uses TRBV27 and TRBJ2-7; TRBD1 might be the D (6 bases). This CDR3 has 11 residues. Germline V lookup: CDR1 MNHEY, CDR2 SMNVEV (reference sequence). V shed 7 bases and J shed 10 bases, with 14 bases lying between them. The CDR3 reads CASIQGKRQYF. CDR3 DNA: TGTGCCAGCATTCAGGGGAAGCGACAGTACTTC.

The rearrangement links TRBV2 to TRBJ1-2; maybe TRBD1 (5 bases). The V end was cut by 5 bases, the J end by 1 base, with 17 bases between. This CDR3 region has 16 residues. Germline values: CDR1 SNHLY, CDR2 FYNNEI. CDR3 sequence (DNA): TGTGCCAGCAGTTCCTTGGGCAGGGACCATAACTATGGCTACACCTTC. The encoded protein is CASSSLGRDHNYGYTF.